This T cell receptor (beta chain) is drawn from a study of cytomegalovirus exposure and HLA in healthy donors. Germline assignment: CDR1 MGHDK and CDR2 SYGVNS. The CDR3 is 15 amino acids. V was pared by 1 base and J by 6 bases, with 7 bases of the junction left unmatched. The primer mix had 60 Vbeta and 13 Jbeta primers. Using immunoSEQ multiplex PCR, the repertoire was profiled, and TCRdb retains in-frame clones only, with some absent. The profile shows a few hundred thousand clones, roughly 70% of them singletons. In the case of this clone: Antigen: not known.

Study observations and caveats: HLA allele associations emerged for 16,951 TCR beta sequences in a later analysis, at 0.05 false discovery rate. A few CMV-associated chains were confirmed in vitro to be specific for CMV antigens. An analysis was carried out later, and it reportedly showed fewer N-insertions in an Asian-associated ancestry cluster than the approximately 610-donor mean.

The rearrangement links TRBV25-1 to TRBJ1-1; 8 nucleotides align to TRBD1. This clonotype was sampled from a woman aged 30 to 39 in good health and CMV-seronegative. Sequenced material: PBMCs. CDR3 sequence (DNA): TGTGCCAGCAGTGAATTAACAGGGGGAGCGGCTGAAGCTTTCTTT. Amino acids: CASSELTGGAAEAFF.